The source of this T cell receptor (beta chain) is a study of blood T cell repertoires in COVID-19 (dated by TCRdb to between 2020 and 2021). With regard to the full study: Samples covering the acute and convalescent phases of COVID-19 were provided by collaborators in the United States, Italy and Spain. A freely available public database, intended as a resource for researchers studying the immune response to SARS-CoV-2, is where the repertoires were released. The material from the prospective study consisted of cDNA or gDNA derived from T cells, B-cell-depleted T cells, or PBMCs. The sample metadata nearly always contained a de-identified subject ID, COVID-19 status, age in years and sex. Subjects who had been exposed to COVID-19, were actively infected with it, or had recovered from it provided the deeply sampled blood TCRbeta repertoires that made up the dataset. Where available, HLA class I and class II types were taken from metadata supplied by the sample provider and were not determined by assay-based typing. Samples came from the ongoing ImmuneRACE study (first 160 participants) plus 1,254 subjects from 6 global collaborators. Overall study outcomes, separate from this receptor: The amount of clinical and demographic metadata varied by source and participant and was provided uncurated.

As to this clone: This clone's antigen is unknown. No base quality values were provided; no much bigger clone lies one nucleotide off.

Participants in the prospective study were enrolled through a virtual design, were aged roughly 18 to 90 years, and lived in approximately 25 United States geographic areas. In the prospective study, participants were assigned to cohorts based on the clinical history participants reported in a screening survey and a study questionnaire. Mobile phlebotomists in the prospective study collected whole blood, serum and a nasopharyngeal or oropharyngeal swab from every participant. Additional blood draws and questionnaires over an approximately two-month period could optionally be provided by prospective study participants. Before DNA extraction, prospective study blood samples were shipped either frozen or at room temperature. TCRbeta CDR3 regions were amplified from genomic DNA using the immunoSEQ Assay, a bias-controlled multiplex PCR. Concerning the study's data processing: The number of nucleated cells in each sample was estimated from the amplification of reference gene primers within the assay. To quantify the absolute abundance of each unique TCRbeta CDR3 rearrangement, sequence reads were collapsed and filtered. Productive Simpson clonality was computed per sample as the square root of Simpson's diversity index over productive rearrangements. Sourced from immuneACCESS, this table was stored by TCRdb with only in-frame sequences that have V and J called. A share of the clones is absent; for the studies checked, an unresolved V gene accounts for under half, and the remainder has no known explanation. From that table come the V and J calls and clone size; the DNA was used to work out D and trimming. The table for this sample lists about 200,000 clones; more than 70% of them were counted only once. Around 5% of the sample is taken by the ten largest.

The CDR3 has 16 amino acids, counting the end cysteine and phenylalanine. Just the 48-base CDR3 DNA is kept, in frame starting at base 1. Trimming removed 1 base from V and 5 bases from J; the gene matches leave 8 bases unexplained. The germline V gene yields SGHRS for CDR1 and YFSETQ for CDR2. The sample taken for sequencing was PBMCs or T cells enriched from blood (not recorded which). This sequence uses TRBV5-1 and TRBJ2-3; 9 middle bases align to TRBD2. The origin of this receptor is a man aged 40-55 years with acute COVID-19. The CDR3 is CASSLLAGGRLDTQYF. The DNA sequence is TGCGCCAGCAGCTTGCTTGCGGGAGGGCGATTAGATACGCAGTATTTT.